These 30 T cell receptor beta chains were sequenced from one sample in a study of T cell responses to AZD1222 COVID-19 vaccine. Only in-frame clones appear in the TCRdb table, and some are missing; sequencing was by immunoSEQ multiplex PCR. The sample shows more than 85,000 clones, around 87% of them seen only once. The source was peripheral blood, collected on day 0 of AZD1222 vaccination. These receptors all come from an adult in good health.

The chain is built from TRBV11-3 and TRBJ1-1; possible D gene TRBD1, 5 bases. Germline CDR1 reads SGHNT; CDR2 reads YENEEA. The CDR3 has 15 amino acids. With 5 bases removed from V and 0 bases from J, the gap between germline ends came to 13 bases. The CDR3: CASSGGGRMNTEAFF. The CDR3 DNA reads TGTGCCAGCAGCGGGGGGGGACGGATGAACACTGAAGCTTTCTTT.

The chain employs TRBV20-1 and TRBJ1-2; no definite D call. The CDR3 has 13 amino acids. Trimming took off 3 bases at V and 2 bases at J, with 10 bases between the two ends. Per the germline V gene, CDR1 is DFQATT and CDR2 is SNEGSKA (reference sequence). The CDR3 sequence is CSASDGPNYGYTF. CDR3 sequence (DNA): TGCAGTGCTAGTGACGGGCCCAACTATGGCTACACCTTC.

The chain uses TRBV19 and TRBJ2-1; D call uncertain. V was clipped by 6 bases and J by 9 bases, with 9 bases between them. The CDR3 sequence is 11 residues long. Germline V gene data show CDR1 as LNHDA and CDR2 as SQIVND (reference sequence). The CDR3 sequence is CASRRTGEQFF. CDR3 sequence (DNA): TGTGCCAGTAGAAGGACGGGTGAGCAGTTCTTC.

This chain links TRBV4-1 with TRBJ1-4; no firm D call. The CDR3 length is 14 residues. V was clipped by 4 bases and J by 7 bases, with 13 bases between them. Germline loops: CDR1 MGHRA, CDR2 YSYEKL. The CDR3: CASSLRAVGEKLFF. DNA of the CDR3: TGCGCCAGCAGCCTGCGGGCGGTGGGTGAAAAACTGTTTTTT.

J is TRBJ2-5 and V is TRBV19, with 7 bases identical to TRBD2. CDR1 and CDR2 (germline): LNHDA, SQIVND (reference sequence). Trimming cost V 3 bases and J 4 bases; bases outside gene matches: 2. The CDR3 consists of 13 residues. The CDR3 spells CASSMGGRETQYF. The CDR3 DNA sequence: TGTGCCAGTAGTATGGGAGGGAGAGAGACCCAGTACTTC.

This clone has only a few counts. The chain is built from TRBV5-1 and TRBJ1-5; no clear D. Trimming removed 4 bases from V and 0 bases from J, with 11 bases in between. The CDR3 is 15 amino acids. CDR1 and CDR2 from the germline V gene are SGHRS and YFSETQ. CDR3 bases: TGCGCCAGCAGCGAGGGTTCAGATAGCAATCAGCCCCAGCATTTT. Encoded protein: CASSEGSDSNQPQHF.

V gene TRBV3-1 (or the pseudogene TRBV3-2) combines with J gene TRBJ1-3; D is possibly TRBD1 (5 bases). The V end was cut by 11 bases, the J end by 0 bases, with 17 bases between. Germline-derived CDR1 and CDR2 are LGHDT and YNNKEL (reference sequence). This CDR3 comprises 15 residues. The CDR3 is CACRGTLSSGNTIYF. The CDR3, as DNA: TGTGCCTGCCGTGGGACGCTCAGCTCTGGAAACACCATATATTTT.

Of note for this clone: Other DNA sequences in this specimen translate into the identical CDR3. CDR3 amino acids: CASSVGGGGNTIYF. CDR3 coding DNA: TGCGCCAGTAGCGTAGGGGGCGGTGGAAACACCATATATTTT. The chain recombines TRBV5-1 with TRBJ1-3, with TRBD1 matching 7 bases. The J segment lost 3 bases and the V segment lost 8 bases, leaving 8 bases of the junction unmatched. The germline V gene has CDR1 SGHRS and CDR2 YFSETQ. The CDR3 covers 14 residues.

V is TRBV2 and J is TRBJ1-3; TRBD1 might be the D (5 bases). The V gene lost 4 bases and the J gene lost 0 bases, with 10 bases spanning the gap. The V gene's germline CDR1 is SNHLY and CDR2 FYNNEI. The CDR3 spans 15 residues. This chain's CDR3 is CASSADSSSGNTIYF. The DNA for the CDR3 is TGTGCCAGCAGTGCAGACAGCTCCTCTGGAAACACCATATATTTT.

This chain connects TRBV19 to TRBJ1-5; D not certain. The germline V and J ends were trimmed by 7 bases and 0 bases, with 13 bases remaining between them. This CDR3 is built from 15 residues. Germline-derived CDR1 and CDR2 are LNHDA and SQIVND (reference sequence). The CDR3 nucleotides are TGTGCCAGTACCTTGGACGCTTATAGCAATCAGCCCCAGCATTTT. Its protein product is CASTLDAYSNQPQHF.

This chain connects TRBV6-2 or TRBV6-3 to TRBJ2-1; perhaps D is TRBD1 or TRBD2 (5 bases each). Trimming shortened V by 2 bases and J by 8 bases, and 13 bases separated the two germline ends. The CDR3 extends over 14 amino acids. Germline V gives CDR1 MNHEY, CDR2 SVGEGT. The CDR3 coding sequence is TGTGCCAGCAGTTACACGCCGGGGCCGGATGAGCAGTTCTTC. It is translated as CASSYTPGPDEQFF.

This chain uses TRBV5-1 with TRBJ1-2, with TRBD1 matching over 7 bases. With 4 bases clipped from V and 1 base from J, the junction kept 4 bases outside the gene matches. Germline CDR1 is SGHRS and CDR2 is YFSETQ. The CDR3 length is 14 residues. CDR3 sequence reads: CASSQGQINYGYTF. The DNA for the CDR3 is TGCGCCAGCAGCCAGGGACAGATTAACTATGGCTACACCTTC. Using reference TRBV5-1 and TRBJ1-2 for the parts outside the CDR3, the full variable domain is KAGVTQTPRYLIKTRGQQVTLSCSPISGHRSVSWYQQTPGQGLQFLFEYFSETQRNKGNFPGRFSGRQFSNSRSEMNVSTLELGDSALYLCASSQGQINYGYTFGSGTRLTVV.

This clone was picked up a small number of times. The V and J genes are TRBV24-1 and TRBJ2-1; D is undetermined. The CDR3 runs to 11 residues. Looked up from germline, CDR1 is KGHDR and CDR2 is SFDVKD. Trimming pared 3 bases from V and 6 bases from J, leaving 2 bases between. The CDR3 nucleotides read TGTGCCACCAGTGATGGCAATGAGCAGTTCTTC. Translating it yields CATSDGNEQFF.

Remarks on this clone: One end of the junction is discordant with germline, which a read error may explain. J is TRBJ2-1 and V is TRBV7-7; 7 bases line up with TRBD1. Germline values: CDR1 SSHAT, CDR2 FNYEAQ (reference sequence). This CDR3 is 14 amino acids long. In DNA form, the CDR3 reads TGTGCTAGCAGCTTGGACAGGTGGTCTAATGAGCAGTTCTTC. As protein: CASSLDRWSNEQFF.

The V gene is TRBV2, the J gene TRBJ2-2; the D is unclear. The CDR3 has 14 residues. V was shortened by 1 base and J by 4 bases, with 7 bases between the two germline ends. Germline lookup yields CDR1 SNHLY and CDR2 FYNNEI. CDR3 DNA sequence: TGTGCCAGCAGTGAAGGGCAAATCACCGGGGAGCTGTTTTTT. This gives the protein CASSEGQITGELFF.

As DNA, the CDR3 is TGCGCCAGCAGCCCAACGGACCCGATTTTAACACCCGGGGAGCTGTTTTTT. This translates into CASSPTDPILTPGELFF. The gene calls are TRBV4-3 and TRBJ2-2, with D uncertain. Germline loops: CDR1 LGHNA, CDR2 YSLEER. V was clipped by 4 bases and J by 6 bases, with 21 bases between them. There are 17 residues in the CDR3.

This chain links TRBV7-9 with TRBJ1-2; D unclear. The CDR3 totals 15 residues. Trimming shortened V by 0 bases and J by 8 bases, and 16 bases separated the two germline ends. Per germline, CDR1 SEHNR and CDR2 FQNEAQ (reference sequence). For the CDR3, the DNA is TGTGCCAGCAGCTTAGCCCCGTCGGGTGTTCGGGGCTACACCTTC. Its protein is CASSLAPSGVRGYTF.

This chain uses TRBV5-4 with TRBJ1-1, with TRBD1 matching 7 bases. CDR1 and CDR2 (germline): SGHNT, YYREEE (reference sequence). V was clipped by 3 bases and J by 5 bases; unmatched bases: 4. This CDR3 is 13 amino acids long. Here the CDR3 reads CASSSDRVTEAFF. CDR3 bases: TGTGCCAGCAGCTCCGACAGGGTGACTGAAGCTTTCTTT.

The rearrangement uses TRBV6-4 and TRBJ2-1, with TRBD2 matching over 12 bases. Germline lookup yields CDR1 MRHNA and CDR2 SNTAGT. J gave up 7 bases and V 2 bases, and 6 bases lay outside the gene matches. The CDR3 length is 16 residues. CDR3 amino acids: CASSDETSGGLNEQFF. CDR3 nucleotides: TGTGCCAGCAGTGACGAGACTAGCGGGGGTCTTAATGAGCAGTTCTTC.

This clone was recorded once. V usage is TRBV5-5 and J usage is TRBJ1-1; D is uncertain. From germline, CDR1 is SGHKS and CDR2 YYEKEE (reference sequence). Trimming stripped 4 bases from V and 5 bases from J, with 24 bases between. This CDR3 spans 17 amino acids. CDR3 loop: CASSLDGSENGRTEAFF. CDR3 nucleotides: TGTGCCAGCAGCCTTGATGGTTCAGAGAACGGGCGGACTGAAGCTTTCTTT.

V is TRBV28 and J is TRBJ2-7; possibly TRBD2 for D (5 bases). The V gene's germline CDR1 is MDHEN and CDR2 SYDVKM. CDR3 size: 15 residues. V lost 3 bases to trimming and J lost 12 bases, with 24 bases between them. The CDR3 DNA is TGTGCCAGCAGTTTTTTAGGGAGTTTCCCCGCAGAGGGGTACTTC. As protein: CASSFLGSFPAEGYF.

The chain joins TRBV21-1 to TRBJ1-5. TRBV21-1 constitutes a pseudogene. CDR3 length: 11 amino acids. For the CDR3, the DNA is TGTGCCAGCAGCAAAGGGCAGCCCCAGCATTTT. Its protein is CASSKGQPQHF.

This chain joins TRBV24-1 and TRBJ2-7; 9 nucleotides align to TRBD1. The V gene end was trimmed by 3 bases and the J gene end by 0 bases; junction bases not matched to a gene: 8. CDR1 KGHDR and CDR2 SFDVKD come from the germline V gene. The CDR3 runs to 17 residues. The CDR3 here is CATSDELQGALSYEQYF. CDR3 DNA sequence: TGTGCCACCAGTGATGAACTACAGGGGGCCCTCTCCTACGAGCAGTACTTC.

In its sample, this clone was seen once. The gene calls are TRBV28 and TRBJ2-2; either TRBD1 or TRBD2 may fit D (7 bases each). CDR1 is MDHEN and CDR2 is SYDVKM in the germline V gene. The ends were cut back, 1 base at V and 3 bases at J, with 15 bases in the middle. This CDR3 comprises 17 residues. CDR3 amino acids: CASSLYGAGGDTGELFF. CDR3 DNA: TGTGCCAGCAGTTTATACGGGGCAGGGGGGGACACCGGGGAGCTGTTTTTT.

This clone was seen just once. The chain links TRBV23-1 to TRBJ1-1; no reliable D call. TRBV23-1 counts as an open reading frame of uncertain function. This CDR3 is 13 amino acids long. Trimming removed 4 bases at V and 3 bases at J, with 9 bases between. The CDR3 nucleotides are TGCGCCAGCAGTCGGGTCTGGGACACTGAAGCTTTCTTT. It encodes CASSRVWDTEAFF.

This chain links TRBV5-1 with TRBJ2-7; TRBD1 is a possible D gene (6 bases). The germline V gene encodes CDR1 SGHRS and CDR2 YFSETQ. V lost 1 base to trimming and J lost 4 bases, with 6 bases between them. The CDR3 contains 12 residues. CDR3 nucleotides: TGCGCCAGCAGCTTGCAGGGGTACGAGCAGTACTTC. Translation gives CASSLQGYEQYF.

This sequence joins TRBV5-1 and TRBJ1-1; 7 bases line up with TRBD1. After removal of 0 bases from V and 6 bases from J, the junction contained 5 bases not matched to a gene. The CDR3 extends over 14 amino acids. Germline V gene data show CDR1 as SGHRS and CDR2 as YFSETQ. In DNA form, the CDR3 reads TGCGCCAGCAGCTTGGGGGACAGATCCTCTGAAGCTTTCTTT. It specifies CASSLGDRSSEAFF.

The V gene is TRBV27, the J gene TRBJ1-1, with D maybe TRBD1 (6 bases). V dropped 4 bases and J dropped 3 bases, with 12 bases sitting between them. The CDR3 runs to 14 residues. The germline CDR1 and CDR2 sequences are MNHEY and SMNVEV (reference sequence). The CDR3 region is CASSSRGQDTEAFF. CDR3 bases: TGTGCCAGCAGTTCCAGGGGTCAGGACACTGAAGCTTTCTTT.

V and J are TRBV5-1 and TRBJ2-5; TRBD1 matches 7 bases. V gave up 3 bases and J gave up 1 base; unmatched junction bases: 0. The CDR3 covers 13 residues. Germline CDR1 SGHRS, CDR2 YFSETQ. The CDR3 sequence is CASSWDSQETQYF. The CDR3 bases are TGCGCCAGCAGCTGGGACAGCCAAGAGACCCAGTACTTC.

This chain uses TRBV6-1 with TRBJ1-2; possibly TRBD1 for D (5 bases). Germline V gene lookup returns CDR1 MNHNS and CDR2 SASEGT. The CDR3 length is 14 residues. The ends were cut back, 2 bases at V and 0 bases at J, with 7 bases in the middle. CDR3 nucleotides: TGTGCCAGCAGTGAAAGGGACCCTAACTATGGCTACACCTTC. The encoded protein is CASSERDPNYGYTF.